This TCR beta chain was recorded in a study of blood T cell repertoires in COVID-19. Trimming pared 8 bases from V and 3 bases from J, leaving 4 bases between. This CDR3 is 10 amino acids long. The V gene's germline CDR1 is MNHEY and CDR2 SVGAGI. Study members were between about 18 and 100 years old and lived in approximately 25 US regions. Using immunoSEQ multiplex PCR, the repertoire was profiled, and TCRdb retains in-frame clones only, with some absent. Here the sample spans approximately 210,000 clones, 80% being singletons. The source of this sequence is a man aged 30 to 39 with acute COVID-19. The chain combines TRBV6-5 with TRBJ1-1, with no clear D. Sequencing input: PBMCs or T cells enriched from blood (not recorded which). The CDR3, as DNA: TGTGCCAGCCTACACACTGAAGCTTTCTTT. Translation: CASLHTEAFF.